These T cell receptor beta chains were read from a single sample in a study of regulatory T cells in long-lasting Graves disease. From the multiplex PCR reads, TCRdb called clonotypes with MiXCR, one entry per CDR3 protein. The data contain about 350,000 distinct CDR3 sequences, about a sixth of them singletons. Another study also made use of these data, one on T cells in Graves' hyperthyroidism and ophthalmopathy.

Sequences were derived from peripheral blood mononuclear cells (PBMCs), sampled at new diagnosis, from a patient treated with antithyroid drugs. Receptors originate from a middle-aged man with Graves disease. CDR3s include the opening cysteine and the closing phenylalanine or tryptophan. A D gene is named only where the DNA matches it firmly. Rows may omit the clone size; those that give it use once, few, many or a size class.

V	J	size	D	DNA	CDR3
TRBV24-1	TRBJ2-3	many	NA	TGTGCCACCAGTGACCCGGGGAAGAGTCCAGATACGCAGTATTTT	CATSDPGKSPDTQYF
TRBV5-5	TRBJ2-3	many	NA	TGTGCCAGCAGCTTGTCAGGGATGACAGATACGCAGTATTTT	CASSLSGMTDTQYF
TRBV5-5	TRBJ2-5	many	NA	TGTGCCAGCAGCTTACTCCCCCAAGAGACCCAGTACTTC	CASSLLPQETQYF
TRBV24-1	TRBJ2-3	many	TRBD1	TGTGCCACCAGTGAACGACAGGGGACCACAGATACGCAGTATTTT	CATSERQGTTDTQYF
TRBV9	TRBJ2-7	NA	TRBD2	TGTGCCAGCAGCGTAGTTGGCGGGGGGGCAGAAGAGCAGTACTTC	CASSVVGGGAEEQYF
TRBV12-3/TRBV12-4	TRBJ2-7	NA	TRBD1	TGTGCCAGCAGTCCGACCGAGTGGACAGGACACTACGAGCAGTACTTC	CASSPTEWTGHYEQYF
TRBV11-2	TRBJ2-7	many	TRBD1	TGTGCCAGCAGCTGGCGTCGGACAGGGATGAATTACGAGCAGTACTTC	CASSWRRTGMNYEQYF
TRBV25-1	TRBJ2-5	many	TRBD2	TGTGCCAGCAGCCCCGGGGGGATAATTCGAGAGACCCAGTACTTC	CASSPGGIIRETQYF
TRBV7-2	TRBJ1-2	NA	TRBD1	TGTGCCAGCATCAAGGGAGGGGGCTTTAACTATGGCTACACCTTC	CASIKGGGFNYGYTF
TRBV5-5	TRBJ1-2	NA	TRBD1	TGTGCCAGCAGCTTTTCCGGGACAGGGGGCTTCTATGGCTACACCTTC	CASSFSGTGGFYGYTF
TRBV7-2	TRBJ1-1	many	NA	TGTGCCAGCAGCTTAGATTGGGGGAGGACTGAAGCTTTCTTT	CASSLDWGRTEAFF
TRBV6-2/TRBV6-3	TRBJ2-7	many	NA	TGTGCCAGCAGTGAAGCGTTCTTCTCAGGGGCAGGCTACGAGCAGTACTTC	CASSEAFFSGAGYEQYF
TRBV3-1	TRBJ1-1	many	NA	TGTGCCAGCAGCCAAGACGGCCAGGGAATCGACGCTTTCTTT	CASSQDGQGIDAFF
TRBV9	TRBJ2-1	once	TRBD2	TGTGCCAGCAGCGTAGCGGGGACTAGCGGGGGCTCCTACAATGAGCAGTTCTTC	CASSVAGTSGGSYNEQFF
TRBV24-1	TRBJ1-5	few	TRBD1	TGTGCCACCAGTGATGGCAGGGGGCTCAATCAGCCCCAGCATTTT	CATSDGRGLNQPQHF
TRBV6-4	TRBJ2-5	NA	NA	TGTGCCAGCAGTGTTCAGGCAGGGGCCCAAGAGACCCAGTACTTC	CASSVQAGAQETQYF
TRBV5-4	TRBJ1-5	many	TRBD1	TGTGCCAGCCCCTTAGGGACAGCGCTTACTTATAGCAATCAGCCCCAGCATTTT	CASPLGTALTYSNQPQHF
TRBV28	TRBJ1-2	many	NA	TGTGCCAGCAAGAAGCACGAGTGGGGCTACACCTTC	CASKKHEWGYTF
TRBV27	TRBJ2-7	many	TRBD1	TGTGCCAGCAGGAGGACAGGGGGCGCCGAGCAGTACTTC	CASRRTGGAEQYF
TRBV10-3	TRBJ1-6	NA	NA	TGTGCCATCAGTGAGGACCTCTATAATTCACCCCTCCACTTT	CAISEDLYNSPLHF
TRBV14	TRBJ2-1	many	NA	TGTGCCAGCAGCCAATTTAGGGTCCGCCGGGATGAGCAGTTCTTC	CASSQFRVRRDEQFF
TRBV30	TRBJ1-5	NA	TRBD1	TGTGCCTGCGCGGGACAGGGATATCAGCCCCAGCATTTT	CACAGQGYQPQHF
TRBV7-2	TRBJ1-6	many	NA	TGTGCCAGCAGCCGATCTCGCCGGGTCTATAATTCACCCCTCCACTTT	CASSRSRRVYNSPLHF
TRBV6-1	TRBJ2-7	many	NA	TGTGCCAGCAGCCTCGGACTCTACTACGAGCAGTACTTC	CASSLGLYYEQYF
TRBV2	TRBJ2-3	few	TRBD2	TGTGCCAGGGGGGGCCTCAGCGGGGGGGCCGTGGATTTT	CARGGLSGGAVDF
TRBV20-1	TRBJ2-3	many	TRBD2	TGCAGTGCTAGAGCGGTACTAGCGGGGTTGCGGGGCGATACGCAGTATTTT	CSARAVLAGLRGDTQYF
TRBV19	TRBJ2-3	NA	NA	TGTGCCAGTAGTATATCACGGCCTATCTCAGATACGCAGTATTTT	CASSISRPISDTQYF
TRBV3-1	TRBJ2-7	many	TRBD1	TGTGCCAGCAGCCAAAGACAGGGGGCGGAGGAGCAGTACTTC	CASSQRQGAEEQYF
TRBV2	TRBJ2-1	many	NA	TGTGCCAGCAGTATAATGGGGGCCGGGAGACCTCAGTTCTTC	CASSIMGAGRPQFF
TRBV5-1	TRBJ1-2	NA	TRBD1	TGCGCCAGCAGCATACAGGGGGCGACGGCCTATGGCTACACCTTC	CASSIQGATAYGYTF
TRBV2	TRBJ1-4	many	NA	TGTGCCAGCGGGGGTTCCGGGTTTTCCGGAAAACTGTTTTTT	CASGGSGFSGKLFF
TRBV10-1	TRBJ1-5	NA	TRBD1	TGCGCCAGCAGTACAGGGGCTCAGCCCCAGCATTTT	CASSTGAQPQHF
TRBV11-2	TRBJ1-6	many	NA	TGTGCCAGCAGCGTTTCCGGTTCACCCCTCCACTTT	CASSVSGSPLHF
TRBV20-1	TRBJ1-5	many	NA	TGCAGTGCTCCTCCGGAGGGGCTAAGACAGCCCCAGCATTTT	CSAPPEGLRQPQHF
TRBV12-3/TRBV12-4	TRBJ1-2	NA	TRBD1	TGTGCCAGCAGCGTAGCCGGGACAGGGTGGAGTGGCTACACCTTC	CASSVAGTGWSGYTF
TRBV11-3	TRBJ1-1	many	NA	TGTGCCAGCAGCTCCGGGATCACTGAAGCTTTCTTT	CASSSGITEAFF
TRBV2	TRBJ1-4	many	TRBD1	TGTGCCAGCAGTGACAGGGGGCGTGAAAAACTGTTTTTT	CASSDRGREKLFF
TRBV6-5	TRBJ1-1	NA	NA	TGTGCCAGCAGTTACGGATTTTCGTACATGAACACTGAAGCTTTCTTT	CASSYGFSYMNTEAFF
TRBV6-2/TRBV6-3	TRBJ1-1	few	TRBD1	TGTGCCAGCAGTGAAGCGGGGACAGCGGGCACTGAAGCTTTCTTT	CASSEAGTAGTEAFF
TRBV6-1	TRBJ1-5	NA	TRBD1	TGTGCCAGCAGGCGGGACAGTCTATGGCAGCCCCAGCATTTT	CASRRDSLWQPQHF
TRBV7-2	TRBJ1-6	NA	NA	TGTGCCAGCAGCTTAAGTCACGCAGGGGCCTCCTATAATTCACCCCTCCACTTT	CASSLSHAGASYNSPLHF
TRBV27	TRBJ2-6	NA	NA	TGTGCCAGCAGTTTGGGACGGCTGCTCTCTGGGGCCAACGTCCTGACTTTC	CASSLGRLLSGANVLTF
TRBV4-1	TRBJ2-7	few	TRBD2	TGCGCCAGCAGCCAAGTGGGTAGCGGGGGGATCCAGTACTTC	CASSQVGSGGIQYF
TRBV2	TRBJ2-1	many	TRBD2	TGTGCCAGCTGGACTAGCGGGCACAATGAGCAGTTCTTC	CASWTSGHNEQFF
TRBV20-1	TRBJ2-7	many	TRBD2	TGCAGTGCTAGGAGGTCGGCTAGCGGGGGCTACTCCTACGAGCAGTACTTC	CSARRSASGGYSYEQYF
TRBV9	TRBJ2-3	NA	NA	TGTGCCAGCACGGCAGAGGGAGATACGCAGTATTTT	CASTAEGDTQYF
TRBV6-2/TRBV6-3	TRBJ2-7	NA	NA	TGTGCCAGCAGTGCACGAACAGGGTACTACTCCTACGAGCAGTACTTC	CASSARTGYYSYEQYF
TRBV5-1	TRBJ2-7	many	NA	TGCGCCAGCAGCCCCAGCCCTGGGGCGGGGGACAACTACGAGCAGTACTTC	CASSPSPGAGDNYEQYF
TRBV2	TRBJ1-5	many	NA	TGTGCCAGCAGTGAAGCGCAAGGAGATCAGCCCCAGCATTTT	CASSEAQGDQPQHF
TRBV2	TRBJ1-5	many	NA	TGTGCCAGCAAACAGCCCAATCAGCCCCAGCATTTT	CASKQPNQPQHF
TRBV19	TRBJ1-5	many	NA	TGTGCCAGTAGTCCAGGCGACAGCTGGAATCAGCCCCAGCATTTT	CASSPGDSWNQPQHF
TRBV20-1	TRBJ2-4	NA	NA	TGCAGTGCTAGATCCGGGACTTCCAAAAACATTCAGTACTTC	CSARSGTSKNIQYF
TRBV5-4	TRBJ2-1	few	TRBD1	TGTGCCAGCAGCTTGCCGGAAGGCAGGGGGTACAATGAGCAGTTCTTC	CASSLPEGRGYNEQFF
TRBV28	TRBJ1-3	many	NA	TGTGCCAGCAGTATTACTCCTGCTGGAAACACCATATATTTT	CASSITPAGNTIYF
TRBV5-1	TRBJ2-1	few	TRBD2	TGCGCCAGCAGCACGGGACTAGCGGGGGGGCCATGGCAGTTCTTC	CASSTGLAGGPWQFF